Listed below are T cell receptor beta chains from one sample, sequenced in a study of shared clonotypes between healthy human individuals. Profiled with immunoSEQ multiplex PCR; TCRdb holds only in-frame clones, not every one. This sample yields 1.4 million to 1.5 million clones, of which roughly 95% are seen a single time; more than 0.9% belongs to the top ten. Sequenced sample: naive CD4+ T cells sorted from blood. These receptors were taken from a man aged 30 to 45 in good health. The CDR3 runs from the conserved cysteine through the conserved F or W. A D gene is named only where the DNA matches it firmly.

D gene,J gene,V gene,CDR3 length,CDR3 protein,CDR3 DNA
.,TRBJ1-2,TRBV11-2,14,CASSLVAARYGYTF,TGTGCCAGCAGCTTAGTTGCAGCGCGCTATGGCTACACCTTC
.,TRBJ1-2,TRBV28,16,CASSLLTTGPSYGYTF,TGTGCCAGCAGTTTGTTAACCACGGGGCCTTCCTATGGCTACACCTTC
.,TRBJ1-5,TRBV30,13,CAWALGARQPQHF,TGTGCCTGGGCCCTGGGGGCACGGCAGCCCCAGCATTTT
.,TRBJ2-3,TRBV4-3,16,CASSQDARGKTDTQYF,TGCGCCAGCAGCCAAGATGCACGAGGGAAGACAGATACGCAGTATTTT
TRBD2,TRBJ2-1,TRBV28,18,CASSTGTSGIPSYNEQFF,TGTGCCAGCAGCACCGGGACTAGCGGGATACCCTCCTACAATGAGCAGTTCTTC
.,TRBJ1-5,TRBV6-1,13,CASSEVEDQPQHF,TGTGCCAGCAGTGAGGTGGAAGATCAGCCCCAGCATTTT
.,TRBJ2-3,TRBV21-1,17,CASSKKGKRGCTDTQYF,TGTGCCAGCAGCAAAAAAGGCAAGCGGGGGTGCACAGATACGCAGTATTTT
.,TRBJ1-1,TRBV7-8,14,CASSFSRGFTEAFF,TGTGCCAGCAGCTTCTCTCGAGGGTTCACTGAAGCTTTCTTT
.,TRBJ2-5,TRBV5-8,14,CASSLSPRGETQYF,TGTGCCAGCAGCTTGTCCCCCAGGGGAGAGACCCAGTACTTC
.,TRBJ2-3,TRBV5-1,17,CASSLDGGLFSTDTQYF,TGCGCCAGCAGCTTGGATGGCGGGCTCTTTAGCACAGATACGCAGTATTTT
TRBD1,TRBJ2-7,TRBV29-1,14,CSTTGTAGGVEQYF,TGCAGCACGACCGGGACAGCCGGAGGAGTAGAGCAGTACTTC
TRBD1,TRBJ2-5,TRBV7-7,14,CASSLGQGAETQYF,TGTGCTAGCAGCCTGGGACAGGGGGCAGAGACCCAGTACTTC